The 32 T cell receptor beta chains below come from one sample, sequenced in a study of blood T cell repertoires in COVID-19. Clones were sequenced by immunoSEQ multiplex PCR, and TCRdb holds only the in-frame ones, with some missing. The sample consists of some 290,000 clones, 89% of them appearing once. Sequencing input: PBMCs or T cells enriched from blood (not recorded which). The receptor source for this set is a woman aged 30 to 39 who had recovered from COVID-19.

The chain couples TRBV5-1 to TRBJ2-1, with 12 bases that match TRBD2. The CDR3 runs to 18 residues. Germline CDR1 and CDR2: SGHRS and YFSETQ. V shed 3 bases, J shed 4 bases, and the junction held 11 bases outside the gene matches. DNA for the CDR3: TGCGCCAGCAGCTCTCCGACTAGCGGGAGAGGGGCGTACAATGAGCAGTTCTTC. Translating gives CASSSPTSGRGAYNEQFF.

V usage is TRBV19 and J usage is TRBJ2-7, with TRBD1 as a possible D gene (5 bases). The germline CDR1 and CDR2 sequences are LNHDA and SQIVND (reference sequence). CDR3 length equals 16 residues. V shed 4 bases and J shed 1 base, with 17 bases lying between them. The CDR3 loop reads CASSRGGAQVSYEQYF. In DNA, the CDR3 is TGTGCCAGTAGTAGAGGTGGGGCGCAAGTGTCCTACGAGCAGTACTTC.

The V and J genes are TRBV6-5 and TRBJ2-1, with TRBD2 matching over 8 bases. The CDR3 runs 16 residues. Germline lookup yields CDR1 MNHEY and CDR2 SVGAGI. With V trimmed by 2 bases and J by 8 bases, 11 bases remained unmatched. CDR3 protein: CASSYGAGGSRDEQFF. CDR3 nucleotides: TGTGCCAGCAGTTACGGGGCGGGAGGTTCTAGGGATGAGCAGTTCTTC.

The J gene is TRBJ1-1, the V gene TRBV6-5, with D possibly being TRBD1 (5 bases). CDR1 and CDR2 (germline): MNHEY, SVGAGI. The CDR3 loop spans 12 amino acids. CDR3 region: CATEQENTEAFF. DNA for the CDR3: TGTGCGACAGAACAGGAGAACACTGAAGCTTTCTTT.

This chain connects TRBV19 to TRBJ1-1; maybe TRBD1 (6 bases). CDR3 length: 14 residues. V was cut by 4 bases and J by 7 bases, with 16 bases left in between. Germline V gives CDR1 LNHDA, CDR2 SQIVND (reference sequence). CDR3 sequence (DNA): TGTGCCAGTAGTAGATCGGATGGGGGCGATGAAGCTTTCTTT. This translates into CASSRSDGGDEAFF.

The CDR3 region is CSVVRTSGTDTQYF. The CDR3 nucleotides read TGCAGCGTTGTAAGGACTAGCGGGACAGATACGCAGTATTTT. The chain employs TRBV29-1 and TRBJ2-3, with TRBD2 matching over 11 bases. The CDR3 extends over 14 amino acids. In germline, CDR1 is SQVTM, CDR2 ANQGSEA. Trimming took 4 bases from V and 3 from J; bases not matched to a gene: 3.

The rearrangement links TRBV28 to TRBJ2-1; D gene unclear. Germline-derived CDR1 and CDR2 are MDHEN and SYDVKM. Trimming took 5 bases from V and 10 from J, leaving 12 bases between them. This CDR3 is 12 amino acids long. The CDR3 region has the DNA TGTGCCAGCAGTACTCATTCGGTCGAGCAGTTCTTC. It yields the protein CASSTHSVEQFF.

CDR3 nucleotides: TGCGCCAGCAGTGATCCCGGTGGGGCCAACGTCCTGACTTTC. Protein sequence: CASSDPGGANVLTF. The genes are TRBV10-2 and TRBJ2-6, with no clear D. Trimming took off 3 bases at V and 3 bases at J, with 6 bases between the two ends. The CDR3 is 14 amino acids. The V gene's germline CDR1 is WSHSY and CDR2 SAAADI.

This chain uses TRBV6-5 with TRBJ1-1; D may be TRBD1 (6 bases). The germline V gene encodes CDR1 MNHEY and CDR2 SVGAGI. This CDR3 has 14 residues. Trimming pared 6 bases from V and 3 bases from J, leaving 14 bases between. CDR3: CASSYTPGDTEAFF. The CDR3 nucleotides read TGTGCCAGCAGCTACACCCCAGGGGACACTGAAGCTTTCTTT.

A word on this clone: No DNA is shown, since the ends of the CDR3 on it are uncertain; the CDR3 is the one TCRdb lists. The chain uses TRBV6-5 and TRBJ2-5; the table's D call, TRBD1, has no DNA check behind it. Germline V lookup: CDR1 MNHEY, CDR2 SVGAGI. The CDR3 contains 14 residues when both ends are counted. The CDR3 region is CASSSSTEQETQYF.

The chain combines TRBV10-3 with TRBJ1-1; D not resolved. The CDR3 is made up of 14 amino acids. Germline assignment: CDR1 ENHRY and CDR2 SYGVKD. The V and J ends lost 4 bases and 1 base respectively, with 10 bases between them. DNA for the CDR3: TGTGCCATCAGTGGGGAGGCCGGGAACACTGAAGCTTTCTTT. The encoded protein is CAISGEAGNTEAFF.

The chain has TRBV5-4 and TRBJ2-7, with TRBD2 matching 10 bases. Trimming took 5 bases from V and 2 from J; bases not matched to a gene: 10. CDR3 length: 16 amino acids. Germline V gene data show CDR1 as SGHNT and CDR2 as YYREEE (reference sequence). The CDR3 protein is CASRPIGLAETYEQYF. CDR3 coding DNA: TGTGCCAGCAGACCAATCGGACTAGCGGAGACCTACGAGCAGTACTTC.

The gene calls are TRBV13 and TRBJ1-1; maybe TRBD1 (6 bases). Trimming took 3 bases from V and 10 from J, leaving 12 bases between them. This CDR3 has 12 amino acids. The germline CDR1 and CDR2 sequences are PRHDT and FYEKMQ (reference sequence). The CDR3, as DNA: TGTGCCAGCAGCTTTAGGGGGATTGGAGCTTTCTTT. Residues: CASSFRGIGAFF.

The chain links TRBV27 to TRBJ1-5; D unresolved. This CDR3 has 15 amino acids. Germline V lookup: CDR1 MNHEY, CDR2 SMNVEV (reference sequence). The V gene lost 5 bases and the J gene lost 4 bases, with 15 bases spanning the gap. The CDR3 spells CASSMASTSNQPQHF. For the CDR3, the DNA is TGTGCCAGCAGTATGGCCTCGACTTCTAATCAGCCCCAGCATTTT.

In the case of this clone: In the same sample, other DNA sequences code for this CDR3. The CDR3 sequence is CASSYGRGSTDTQYF. The CDR3 DNA sequence: TGTGCCAGCAGTTACGGGCGGGGGAGCACAGATACGCAGTATTTT. The genes are TRBV6-5 and TRBJ2-3, with TRBD2 matching over 7 bases. With 2 bases clipped from V and 0 bases from J, the junction kept 2 bases outside the gene matches. Germline values: CDR1 MNHEY, CDR2 SVGAGI. The CDR3 is 15 residues long.

The rearrangement links TRBV9 to TRBJ2-7; D is ambiguous. The ends were cut back, 0 bases at V and 2 bases at J, with 12 bases in the middle. The CDR3 sequence is 15 residues long. CDR1 is SGDLS and CDR2 is YYNGEE in the germline V gene. CDR3 DNA: TGTGCCAGCAGCGTAGGGTTGGTTTCGGCCTACGAGCAGTACTTC. As protein: CASSVGLVSAYEQYF.

The chain is built from TRBV24-1 and TRBJ2-3; D uncertain. Germline V gives CDR1 KGHDR, CDR2 SFDVKD. V was cut by 5 bases and J by 6 bases, with 5 bases left in between. There are 11 residues in the CDR3. The CDR3 DNA follows: TGTGCCACCAGTGTCCAGGATACGCAGTATTTT. Translating it yields CATSVQDTQYF.

J is TRBJ1-2 and V is TRBV30; the match to TRBD1 covers 7 bases. Germline CDR1 is GTSNPN and CDR2 is SVGIG (reference sequence). The CDR3 totals 20 residues. Trimming removed 3 bases from V and 10 bases from J; junction bases left unmatched: 32. CDR3 bases: TGTGCCTGGAGAACCCATACAGGGGCCCTTCCCTGGGGGCAGGGATCCGACTACACCTTC. It specifies CAWRTHTGALPWGQGSDYTF.

The rearrangement links TRBV18 to TRBJ2-7; TRBD1 might be the D (6 bases). The CDR3 is 16 residues long. Per germline, CDR1 KGHSH and CDR2 LQKENI. V shed 3 bases and J shed 3 bases, with 18 bases lying between them. The DNA of the CDR3 is TGTGCCAGCTCACCCCCAGGGCTACGGGACATCTACGAGCAGTACTTC. It codes for CASSPPGLRDIYEQYF.

The chain has TRBV27 and TRBJ1-5; D gene uncertain. The CDR3 loop spans 13 amino acids. CDR1 MNHEY and CDR2 SMNVEV come from the germline V gene (reference sequence). The germline V and J ends were trimmed by 0 bases and 4 bases, with 4 bases remaining between them. The CDR3: CASSLSENQPQHF. The CDR3 nucleotides are TGTGCCAGCAGTTTATCGGAGAATCAGCCCCAGCATTTT.

The chain employs TRBV4-1 and TRBJ2-7, with D perhaps matching TRBD2 (6 bases). This CDR3 spans 15 amino acids. Germline CDR1 reads MGHRA; CDR2 reads YSYEKL. V dropped 5 bases and J dropped 3 bases, with 17 bases sitting between them. CDR3 loop: CASSSSRGKIYEQYF. DNA for the CDR3: TGCGCCAGCAGCTCCTCCCGGGGGAAAATCTACGAGCAGTACTTC.

This chain connects TRBV2 to TRBJ1-1; D may be TRBD1 (5 bases). Germline CDR1 and CDR2: SNHLY and FYNNEI. The CDR3 covers 17 residues. Between the trimmed V and J ends, which lost 2 bases and 11 bases, there was a span of 27 bases. Here the CDR3 reads CASSERLRDGGKRKAFF. Written as DNA, the CDR3 is TGTGCCAGCAGTGAACGGTTACGGGACGGGGGGAAGAGAAAGGCTTTCTTT.

The CDR3 spells CASSTGSSYNEQFF. The CDR3 coding sequence is TGTGCCAGCAGCACAGGGAGCTCCTACAATGAGCAGTTCTTC. The chain carries TRBV6-4 and TRBJ2-1; possible D gene TRBD1, 6 bases. The germline V gene has CDR1 MRHNA and CDR2 SNTAGT. The CDR3 length is 14 residues. The V end lost 6 bases, the J end lost 0 bases, and 9 bases lay between the germline ends.

This chain links TRBV9 with TRBJ2-1, with 9 bases fitting TRBD2. This CDR3 contains 14 residues. Germline-derived CDR1 and CDR2 are SGDLS and YYNGEE. V gave up 3 bases and J gave up 6 bases; unmatched junction bases: 4. The CDR3 DNA sequence: TGTGCCAGCAGCGGGGGGACTAGCCGCAATGAGCAGTTCTTC. Protein: CASSGGTSRNEQFF.

The chain couples TRBV4-2 to TRBJ2-1; unclear D gene. The CDR3 covers 15 residues. Per the germline V gene, CDR1 is LGHNA and CDR2 is YNFKEQ. Trimming took off 0 bases at V and 5 bases at J, with 11 bases between the two ends. The CDR3 loop is CASSQEASGNNEQFF. DNA of the CDR3: TGTGCCAGCAGCCAAGAAGCGTCCGGTAACAATGAGCAGTTCTTC.

This clone was observed once. The chain carries TRBV3-1 (or the pseudogene TRBV3-2) and TRBJ1-5; unclear D gene. This CDR3 is built from 14 residues. Germline-derived CDR1 and CDR2 are LGHDT and YNNKEL (reference sequence). Deletions cut 3 bases from V and 2 bases from J, with 8 bases between. The CDR3 sequence: CASSQGSGNQPQHF. As DNA, the CDR3 is TGTGCCAGCAGCCAGGGGAGCGGCAATCAGCCCCAGCATTTT.

The CDR3, as DNA: TGTGCCAGCAGCCCACCCGGGACAGGGGGTTTGTTGTTTGGAAACACCATATATTTT. Translated, it gives CASSPPGTGGLLFGNTIYF. The chain has TRBV3-1 (or the pseudogene TRBV3-2) and TRBJ1-3; 11 positions agree with TRBD1. With V trimmed by 4 bases and J by 3 bases, 14 bases remained unmatched. This CDR3 spans 19 amino acids. CDR1 and CDR2 from the germline V gene are LGHDT and YNNKEL (reference sequence).

CDR3 DNA: TGTGCCAGCAGTTTAGGGGGGGAGGGCGAAAAACTGTTTTTT. It is translated as CASSLGGEGEKLFF. V usage is TRBV28 and J usage is TRBJ1-4; D perhaps matches TRBD1 (5 bases). The CDR3 runs to 14 residues. Germline V gene sequence: CDR1 MDHEN, CDR2 SYDVKM. Trimming stripped 2 bases from V and 8 bases from J, with 12 bases between.

The chain has TRBV5-4 and TRBJ1-2; 9 bases match TRBD1. Germline lookup yields CDR1 SGHNT and CDR2 YYREEE (reference sequence). V was pared by 4 bases and J by 2 bases, with 6 bases of the junction left unmatched. The CDR3 is 15 residues long. The DNA of the CDR3 is TGTGCCAGCAGCCTCGACAGGGGGTTAAACTATGGCTACACCTTC. Residues: CASSLDRGLNYGYTF.

The chain is built from TRBV19 and TRBJ2-1; 8 bases fit TRBD1. The CDR3 has 16 amino acids. Looked up from germline, CDR1 is LNHDA and CDR2 is SQIVND (reference sequence). Germline trimming cut 2 bases from V and 0 bases from J; bases unmatched to any gene: 3. CDR3 in amino acids: CASSIRTGSSYNEQFF. CDR3 bases: TGTGCCAGTAGTATAAGGACAGGGAGCTCCTACAATGAGCAGTTCTTC.

The chain is built from TRBV6-2 or TRBV6-3 and TRBJ1-3; D is unresolved. The germline gives CDR1 MNHEY, CDR2 SVGEGT. The V gene lost 1 base and the J gene lost 0 bases, with 16 bases spanning the gap. The CDR3 is 18 amino acids. The DNA of the CDR3 is TGTGCCAGCAGTTACTACACCCCAAGATTTATCTCTGGAAACACCATATATTTT. Translation gives CASSYYTPRFISGNTIYF.

The chain recombines TRBV30 with TRBJ1-2; 10 nucleotides align to TRBD1. Germline V CDR1 and CDR2: GTSNPN, SVGIG (reference sequence). With 3 bases clipped from V and 4 bases from J, the junction kept 11 bases outside the gene matches. This CDR3 has 16 amino acids. The DNA for the CDR3 is TGTGCCTGGAGCGATACGGGACAGGGGTATGTCTATGGCTACACCTTC. It specifies CAWSDTGQGYVYGYTF.